This T cell receptor beta chain emerged from a study of T-cell reconstitution after alpha-beta-depleted transplantation in children. Study results and caveats: Diversity and T-cell counts at one year after transplant derived mostly from new T cells.

TCRbeta library preparation incorporated unique molecular identifiers. MiXCR, applied by TCRdb to the PCR reads, yields one record per CDR3 protein. This sample has 200,000 to 250,000 distinct CDR3 sequences, with approximately 8% found just once. CDR1 and CDR2 from the germline V gene are MDHEN and SYDVKM. The length of the CDR3 is 14 residues. Deletions cut 7 bases from V and 1 base from J, with 12 bases between. This clonotype was counted many times. The target antigen is unknown. The TCR comes from a male patient younger than 18 who had a stem cell transplant for acute lymphoblastic leukemia, so the T cells may come from the graft donor. The chain employs TRBV28 and TRBJ2-3, with D tentatively TRBD1 (6 bases). The source was PBMCs, mostly from graft donor cells, collected 180 days after TCRalphabeta/CD19-depleted stem cell transplant. CDR3 nucleotides: TGTGCCAGCAATACAGGGAAGGGCACAGATACGCAGTATTTT. The encoded protein is CASNTGKGTDTQYF.